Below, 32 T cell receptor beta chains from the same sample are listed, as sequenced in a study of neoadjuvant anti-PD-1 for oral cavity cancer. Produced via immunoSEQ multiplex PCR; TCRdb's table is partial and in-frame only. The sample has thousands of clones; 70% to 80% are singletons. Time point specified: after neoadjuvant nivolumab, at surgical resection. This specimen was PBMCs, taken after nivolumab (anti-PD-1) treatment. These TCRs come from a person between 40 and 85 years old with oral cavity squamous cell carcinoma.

The CDR3 DNA follows: TGTGCCAGCAGCTTAGGACCAAGGGTGGCTGGAAACACCATATATTTT. Translating it yields CASSLGPRVAGNTIYF. The V and J genes are TRBV7-8 and TRBJ1-3; D uncertain. CDR1 and CDR2 (germline): SGHVS, FQNEAQ. This CDR3 is 16 amino acids long. V lost 1 base and J lost 2, with 12 bases in between.

The CDR3 DNA sequence: TGCGCCGATAGACAGGGCTATTCACCCCTCCACTTT. The encoded protein is CADRQGYSPLHF. V and J are TRBV23-1 and TRBJ1-6, with 7 bases matching TRBD1. TRBV23-1 is reported as an ORF; its role is uncertain. The CDR3 runs to 12 residues. J was trimmed by 8 bases and V by 11 bases; bases with no gene match: 6.

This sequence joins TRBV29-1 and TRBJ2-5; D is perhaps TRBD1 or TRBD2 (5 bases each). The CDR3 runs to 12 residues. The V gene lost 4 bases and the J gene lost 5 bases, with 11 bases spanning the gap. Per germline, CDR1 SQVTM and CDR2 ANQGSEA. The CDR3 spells CSVGGIGETQYF. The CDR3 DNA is TGCAGCGTTGGGGGGATCGGCGAGACCCAGTACTTC.

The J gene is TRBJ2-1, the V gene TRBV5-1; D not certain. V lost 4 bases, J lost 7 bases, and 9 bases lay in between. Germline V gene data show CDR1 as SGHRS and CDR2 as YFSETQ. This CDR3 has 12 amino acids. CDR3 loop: CASSALGNEQFF. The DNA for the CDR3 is TGCGCCAGCAGCGCCCTGGGGAATGAGCAGTTCTTC.

The CDR3 DNA is TGTGCCAGCAGCGCACGACAGGGAGGAGGACGCACAGATACGCAGTATTTT. Translating it yields CASSARQGGGRTDTQYF. This sequence joins TRBV7-9 and TRBJ2-3, with D possibly matching TRBD1 (7 bases). Between the trimmed V and J ends, which lost 5 bases and 1 base, there was a span of 19 bases. Per the germline V gene, CDR1 is SEHNR and CDR2 is FQNEAQ (reference sequence). The CDR3 is 17 residues long.

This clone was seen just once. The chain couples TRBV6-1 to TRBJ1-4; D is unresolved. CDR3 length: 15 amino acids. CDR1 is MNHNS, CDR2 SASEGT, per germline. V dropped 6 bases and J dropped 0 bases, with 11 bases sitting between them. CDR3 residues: CASSSLTTTNEKLFF. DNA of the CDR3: TGTGCCAGCAGCTCTTTAACCACAACTAATGAAAAACTGTTTTTT.

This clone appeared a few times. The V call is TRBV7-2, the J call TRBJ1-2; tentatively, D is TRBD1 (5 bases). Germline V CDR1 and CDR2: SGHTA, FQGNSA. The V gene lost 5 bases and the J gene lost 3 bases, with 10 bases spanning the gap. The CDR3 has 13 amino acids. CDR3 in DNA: TGTGCCAGCAGCCTAGGGGCAGACTATGGCTACACCTTC. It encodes CASSLGADYGYTF.

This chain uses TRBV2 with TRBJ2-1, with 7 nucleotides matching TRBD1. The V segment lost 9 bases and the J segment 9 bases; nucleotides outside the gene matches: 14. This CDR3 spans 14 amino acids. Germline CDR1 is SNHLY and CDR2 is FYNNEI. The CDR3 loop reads CASRRDRATGEQFF. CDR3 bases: TGTGCCAGTCGCCGAGACAGGGCAACGGGTGAGCAGTTCTTC.

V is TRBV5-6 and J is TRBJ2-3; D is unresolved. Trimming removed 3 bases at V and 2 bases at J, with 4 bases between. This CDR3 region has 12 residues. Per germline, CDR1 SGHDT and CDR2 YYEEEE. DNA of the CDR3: TGTGCCAGCAGCTCCCCCACAGATACGCAGTATTTT. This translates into CASSSPTDTQYF.

The DNA for the CDR3 is TGTGCCAGCAGCCAAACAGGAGGCCGACTGGTCGCAGATACGCAGTATTTT. Translating it yields CASSQTGGRLVADTQYF. The chain links TRBV9 to TRBJ2-3; TRBD1 or TRBD2 may be the D gene (5 bases each). The CDR3 is made up of 17 amino acids. Trimming cost V 4 bases and J 4 bases, with 22 bases left between them. CDR1 and CDR2 from the germline V gene are SGDLS and YYNGEE.

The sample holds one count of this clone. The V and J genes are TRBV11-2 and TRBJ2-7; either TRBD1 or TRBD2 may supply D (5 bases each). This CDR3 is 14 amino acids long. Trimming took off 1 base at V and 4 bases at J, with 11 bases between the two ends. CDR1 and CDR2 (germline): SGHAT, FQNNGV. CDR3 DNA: TGTGCCAGCAGCTTAGGGGACCGGCCTTACGAGCAGTACTTC. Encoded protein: CASSLGDRPYEQYF.

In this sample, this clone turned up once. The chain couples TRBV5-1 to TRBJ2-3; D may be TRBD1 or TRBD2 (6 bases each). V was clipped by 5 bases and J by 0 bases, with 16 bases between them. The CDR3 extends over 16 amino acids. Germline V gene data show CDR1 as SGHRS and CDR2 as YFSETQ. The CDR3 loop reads CASSRGDSASTDTQYF. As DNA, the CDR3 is TGCGCCAGCAGTAGGGGGGATAGCGCCAGCACAGATACGCAGTATTTT.

CDR3 bases: TGTGCCAGCAGTGACACGACAACCTATGGCTACACCTTC. This encodes CASSDTTTYGYTF. This chain links TRBV25-1 with TRBJ1-2; D is undetermined. V was shortened by 3 bases and J by 4 bases, with 9 bases between the two germline ends. CDR3 size: 13 residues. Looked up from germline, CDR1 is MGHDK and CDR2 is SYGVNS.

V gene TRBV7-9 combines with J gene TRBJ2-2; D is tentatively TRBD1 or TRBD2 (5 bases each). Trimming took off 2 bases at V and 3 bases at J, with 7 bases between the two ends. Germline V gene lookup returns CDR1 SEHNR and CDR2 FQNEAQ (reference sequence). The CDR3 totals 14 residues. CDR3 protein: CASSLPGHTGELFF. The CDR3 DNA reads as TGTGCCAGCAGCTTACCGGGACACACCGGGGAGCTGTTTTTT.

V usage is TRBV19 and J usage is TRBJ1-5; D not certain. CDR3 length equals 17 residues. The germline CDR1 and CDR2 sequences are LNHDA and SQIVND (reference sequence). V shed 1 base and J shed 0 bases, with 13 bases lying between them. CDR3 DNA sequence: TGTGCCAGTAGTATAGGCCCTGGAGTATATAGCAATCAGCCCCAGCATTTT. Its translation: CASSIGPGVYSNQPQHF.

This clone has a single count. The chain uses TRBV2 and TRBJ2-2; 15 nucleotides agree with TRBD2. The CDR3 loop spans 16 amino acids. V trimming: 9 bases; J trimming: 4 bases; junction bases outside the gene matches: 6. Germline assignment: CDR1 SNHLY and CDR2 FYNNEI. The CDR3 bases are TGTGCCAGAGGACTAGCGGGGGGGCCGGGCACCGGGGAGCTGTTTTTT. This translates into CARGLAGGPGTGELFF.

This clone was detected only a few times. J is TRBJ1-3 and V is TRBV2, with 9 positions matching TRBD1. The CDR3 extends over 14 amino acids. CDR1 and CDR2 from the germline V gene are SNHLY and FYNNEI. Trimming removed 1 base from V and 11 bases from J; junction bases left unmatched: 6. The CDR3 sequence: CASSEGGQGRAIYF. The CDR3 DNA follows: TGTGCCAGCAGTGAAGGGGGACAGGGCCGGGCCATATATTTT. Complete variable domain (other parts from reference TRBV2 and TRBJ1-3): EPEVTQTPSHQVTQMGQEVILRCVPISNHLYFYWYRQILGQKVEFLVSFYNNEISEKSEIFDDQFSVERPDGSNFTLKIRSTKLEDSAMYFCASSEGGQGRAIYFGEGSWLTVV.

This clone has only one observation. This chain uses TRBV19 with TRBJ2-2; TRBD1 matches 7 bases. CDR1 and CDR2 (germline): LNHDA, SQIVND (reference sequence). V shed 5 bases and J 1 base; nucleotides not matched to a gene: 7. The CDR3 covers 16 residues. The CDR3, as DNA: TGTGCCAGTAGTCAGCGGACAGGAAAGAACACCGGGGAGCTGTTTTTT. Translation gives CASSQRTGKNTGELFF.

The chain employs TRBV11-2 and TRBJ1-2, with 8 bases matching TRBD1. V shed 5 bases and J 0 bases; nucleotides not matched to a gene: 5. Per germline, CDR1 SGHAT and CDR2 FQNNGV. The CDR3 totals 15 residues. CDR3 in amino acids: CASSISTGANYGYTF. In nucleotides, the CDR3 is TGTGCCAGCAGCATTTCGACAGGGGCTAACTATGGCTACACCTTC.

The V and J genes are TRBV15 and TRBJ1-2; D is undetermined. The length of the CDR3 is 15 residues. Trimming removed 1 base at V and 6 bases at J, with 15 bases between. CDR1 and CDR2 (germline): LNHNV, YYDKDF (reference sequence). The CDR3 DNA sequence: TGTGCCACCAGCAGAGGGTTAGGCGGGGAGGATGGCTACACCTTC. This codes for CATSRGLGGEDGYTF.

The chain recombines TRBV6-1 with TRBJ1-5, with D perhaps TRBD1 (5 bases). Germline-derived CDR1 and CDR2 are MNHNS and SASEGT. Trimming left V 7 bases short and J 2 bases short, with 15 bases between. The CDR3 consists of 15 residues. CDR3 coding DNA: TGTGCCAGCACCGGGGGGTCTCCGGGCAATCAGCCCCAGCATTTT. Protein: CASTGGSPGNQPQHF.

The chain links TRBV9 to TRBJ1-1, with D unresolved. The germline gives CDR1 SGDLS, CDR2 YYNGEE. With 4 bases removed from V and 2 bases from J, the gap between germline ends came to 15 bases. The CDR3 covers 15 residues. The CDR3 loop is CASSPRLGRNTEAFF. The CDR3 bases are TGTGCCAGCAGCCCTCGCCTGGGGAGAAACACTGAAGCTTTCTTT.

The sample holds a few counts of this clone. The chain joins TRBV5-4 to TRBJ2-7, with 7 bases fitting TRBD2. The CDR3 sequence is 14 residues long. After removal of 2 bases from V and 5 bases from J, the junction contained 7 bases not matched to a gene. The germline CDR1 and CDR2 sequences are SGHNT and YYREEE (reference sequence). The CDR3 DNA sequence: TGTGCCAGCAGCTTCATGACTAGCAGGAACGAGCAGTACTTC. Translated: CASSFMTSRNEQYF.

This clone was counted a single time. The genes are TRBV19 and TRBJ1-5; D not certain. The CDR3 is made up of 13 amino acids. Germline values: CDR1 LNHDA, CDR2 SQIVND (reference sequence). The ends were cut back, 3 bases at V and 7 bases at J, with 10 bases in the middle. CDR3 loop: CASSIPGSQPQHF. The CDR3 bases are TGTGCCAGTAGTATCCCAGGCAGCCAGCCCCAGCATTTT.

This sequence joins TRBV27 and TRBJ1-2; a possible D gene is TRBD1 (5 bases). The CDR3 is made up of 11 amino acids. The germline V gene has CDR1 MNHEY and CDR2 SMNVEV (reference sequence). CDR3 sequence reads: CNTTGGYGYTF. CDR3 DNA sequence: TGTAACACTACAGGAGGCTATGGCTACACCTTC.

The CDR3 here is CASSPRGGTSTDTQYF. The CDR3, as DNA: TGTGCCAGCAGCCCCCGCGGGGGGACTAGCACAGATACGCAGTATTTT. V usage is TRBV11-2 and J usage is TRBJ2-3, with 8 positions matching TRBD2. The CDR3 spans 16 residues. From germline, CDR1 is SGHAT and CDR2 FQNNGV. J lost 0 bases, V lost 5 bases, and 7 bases had no gene match.

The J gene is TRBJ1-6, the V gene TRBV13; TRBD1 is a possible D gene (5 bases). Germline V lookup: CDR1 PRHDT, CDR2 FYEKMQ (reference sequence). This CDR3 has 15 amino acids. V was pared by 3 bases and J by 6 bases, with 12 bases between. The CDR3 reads CASSLGLTVNSPLHF. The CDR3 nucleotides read TGTGCCAGCAGCTTGGGGCTGACAGTTAATTCACCCCTCCACTTT.

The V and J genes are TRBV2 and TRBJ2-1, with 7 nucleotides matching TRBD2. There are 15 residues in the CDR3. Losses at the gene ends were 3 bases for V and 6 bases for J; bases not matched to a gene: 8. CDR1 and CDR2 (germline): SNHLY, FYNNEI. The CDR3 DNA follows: TGTGCCAGCAGTGAGGAGGGAGGGCCTTCCAATGAGCAGTTCTTC. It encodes CASSEEGGPSNEQFF.

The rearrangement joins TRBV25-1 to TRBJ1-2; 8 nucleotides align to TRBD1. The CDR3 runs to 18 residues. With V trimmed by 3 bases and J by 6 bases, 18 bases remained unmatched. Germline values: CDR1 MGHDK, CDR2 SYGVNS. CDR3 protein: CASSESGRSHTGGDGYTF. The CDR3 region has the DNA TGTGCCAGCAGTGAGAGTGGCCGATCACACACAGGGGGAGATGGCTACACCTTC.

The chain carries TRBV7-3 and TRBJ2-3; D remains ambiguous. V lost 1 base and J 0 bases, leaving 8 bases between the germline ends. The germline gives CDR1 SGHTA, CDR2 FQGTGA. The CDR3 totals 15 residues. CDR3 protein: CASSLRGGSTDTQYF. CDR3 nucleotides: TGTGCCAGCAGCTTAAGGGGTGGAAGCACAGATACGCAGTATTTT.

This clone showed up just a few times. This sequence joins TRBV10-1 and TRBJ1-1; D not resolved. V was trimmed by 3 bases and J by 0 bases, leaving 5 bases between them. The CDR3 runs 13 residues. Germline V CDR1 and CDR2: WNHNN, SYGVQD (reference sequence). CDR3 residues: CASSDRLNTEAFF. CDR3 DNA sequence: TGCGCCAGCAGTGACAGGTTGAACACTGAAGCTTTCTTT.

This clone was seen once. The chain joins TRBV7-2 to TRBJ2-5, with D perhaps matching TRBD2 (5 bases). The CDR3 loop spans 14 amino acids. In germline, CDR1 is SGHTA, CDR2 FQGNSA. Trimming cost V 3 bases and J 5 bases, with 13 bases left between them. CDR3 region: CASSLGSVGETQYF. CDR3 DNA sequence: TGTGCCAGCAGCTTGGGGAGCGTCGGGGAGACCCAGTACTTC. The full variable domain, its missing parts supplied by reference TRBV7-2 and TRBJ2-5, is GAGVSQSPSNKVTEKGKDVELRCDPISGHTALYWYRQSLGQGLEFLIYFQGNSAPDKSGLPSDRFSAERTGGSVSTLTIQRTQQEDSAVYLCASSLGSVGETQYFGPGTRLLVL.